The clone carrying this T cell receptor beta chain was observed a handful of times. The antigen remains undetermined. CDR1 MNHEY and CDR2 SMNVEV come from the germline V gene (reference sequence). The CDR3 is 15 residues long. The trim removed 5 bases at V and 0 bases at J, leaving 4 bases unmatched. A multiplex PCR was run with 60 Vbeta primers and 13 Jbeta primers. Clones were sequenced by immunoSEQ multiplex PCR, and TCRdb holds only the in-frame ones, with some missing. The table lists 150,000 or so clones, about 85% of them singletons. This sample is part of a study of cytomegalovirus exposure and HLA in healthy donors. Study-level results: Reported results showed that the classifier diagnosed cytomegalovirus status with high specificity and sensitivity. Looking again later, the authors saw that most CMV-associated TCR beta chains seemed HLA-restricted. What a later analysis reportedly showed was that an Asian-associated ancestry cluster had fewer N-insertions than the roughly 700-donor mean.

This chain joins TRBV27 and TRBJ1-1, with 9 bases aligning to TRBD1. The specimen sequenced was PBMCs. The source of this sequence is a man aged 25 to 45 in good health and CMV-seropositive. The CDR3 bases are TGTGCCAGCAGTCCTTGGACAGGGGTGAACACTGAAGCTTTCTTT. This codes for CASSPWTGVNTEAFF.